These 7 T cell receptor beta chains share one sample of origin, sequenced in a study of cytomegalovirus exposure and HLA in healthy donors. The PCR made use of 60 Vbeta and 13 Jbeta primers. Assay used: immunoSEQ multiplex PCR; TCRdb lists only in-frame clones, some missing. This table holds about 120,000 clones. The sample taken for sequencing was PBMCs. Receptors originate from a man aged 35-49 years in good health and CMV-seropositive.

J is TRBJ2-7 and V is TRBV4-1; D possibly corresponds to TRBD2 (7 bases). This CDR3 is built from 14 residues. CDR1 and CDR2 from the germline V gene are MGHRA and YSYEKL. The V gene lost 5 bases and the J gene lost 2 bases, with 13 bases spanning the gap. The CDR3 DNA is TGCGCCAGCAGCTCCGAGGGGGGGACCTACGAGCAGTACTTC. Protein: CASSSEGGTYEQYF.

The rearrangement joins TRBV5-1 to TRBJ1-3; D may be TRBD1 (6 bases). This CDR3 is 18 amino acids long. CDR1 and CDR2 (germline): SGHRS, YFSETQ. V shed 4 bases and J shed 2 bases, with 22 bases lying between them. Here the CDR3 DNA reads TGCGCCAGCAGCCTGATCACCGGACAGAGCAACCCTGGAAACACCATATATTTT. It translates to CASSLITGQSNPGNTIYF.

CDR3 coding DNA: TGTGCCAGCTCACCAGGTCAGGGGGCTCTTGGCAATGAGCAGTTCTTC. This translates into CASSPGQGALGNEQFF. V usage is TRBV18 and J usage is TRBJ2-1; the match to TRBD1 covers 8 bases. CDR1 and CDR2 (germline): KGHSH, LQKENI. Unmatched junction bases numbered 9, after V lost 2 bases and J lost 6 bases. This CDR3 spans 16 amino acids.

The chain has TRBV11-1 and TRBJ2-3; a weak D match, TRBD2 (5 bases). From germline, CDR1 is SGHAT and CDR2 FQDESV (reference sequence). CDR3 size: 15 residues. V lost 1 base to trimming and J lost 3 bases, with 11 bases between them. The CDR3 region is CASSLGWERTDTQYF. For the CDR3, the DNA is TGTGCCAGCAGCTTAGGGTGGGAGCGGACAGATACGCAGTATTTT.

This sequence joins TRBV25-1 and TRBJ1-4; TRBD1 matches at 8 bases. There are 12 residues in the CDR3. The V segment lost 11 bases and the J segment 6 bases; nucleotides outside the gene matches: 5. Germline CDR1 reads MGHDK; CDR2 reads SYGVNS. CDR3: CAVQGADEKLFF. The CDR3 DNA reads as TGTGCCGTGCAGGGGGCTGATGAAAAACTGTTTTTT.

The chain uses TRBV5-1 and TRBJ2-1, with D perhaps matching TRBD2 (5 bases). Per the germline V gene, CDR1 is SGHRS and CDR2 is YFSETQ. Trimming shortened V by 3 bases and J by 7 bases, and 14 bases separated the two germline ends. CDR3 length equals 14 residues. The DNA for the CDR3 is TGCGCCAGCAGCTGGCAGCCCGGAGGAAATGAGCAGTTCTTC. Amino acids: CASSWQPGGNEQFF.

V and J are TRBV5-1 and TRBJ2-1, with 9 bases identical to TRBD2. V trimming: 3 bases; J trimming: 4 bases; junction bases outside the gene matches: 11. Germline V CDR1 and CDR2: SGHRS, YFSETQ. The CDR3 has 17 residues. CDR3 in DNA: TGCGCCAGCAGCTCCAAGCAGGTAGCGGGGGTGTACAATGAGCAGTTCTTC. Translation gives CASSSKQVAGVYNEQFF. The complete variable domain, with remaining parts taken from reference TRBV5-1 and TRBJ2-1, reads KAGVTQTPRYLIKTRGQQVTLSCSPISGHRSVSWYQQTPGQGLQFLFEYFSETQRNKGNFPGRFSGRQFSNSRSEMNVSTLELGDSALYLCASSSKQVAGVYNEQFFGPGTRLTVL.